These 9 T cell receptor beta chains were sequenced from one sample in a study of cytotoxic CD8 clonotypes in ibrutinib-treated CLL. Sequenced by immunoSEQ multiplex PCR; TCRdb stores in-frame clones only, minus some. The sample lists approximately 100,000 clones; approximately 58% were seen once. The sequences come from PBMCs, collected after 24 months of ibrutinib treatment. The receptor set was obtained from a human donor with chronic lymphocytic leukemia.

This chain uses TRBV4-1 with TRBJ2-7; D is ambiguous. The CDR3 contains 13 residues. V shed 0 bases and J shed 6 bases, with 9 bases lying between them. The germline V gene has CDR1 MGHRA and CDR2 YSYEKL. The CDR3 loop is CASSQDRGVEQYF. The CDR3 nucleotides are TGCGCCAGCAGCCAAGATCGTGGGGTCGAGCAGTACTTC.

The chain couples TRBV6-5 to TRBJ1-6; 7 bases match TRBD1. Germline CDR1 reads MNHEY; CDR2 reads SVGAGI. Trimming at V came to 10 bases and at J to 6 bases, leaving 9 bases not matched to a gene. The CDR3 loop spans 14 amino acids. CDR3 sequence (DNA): TGTGCCACGACGGCGGGGACAGCTAATTCACCCCTCCACTTT. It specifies CATTAGTANSPLHF.

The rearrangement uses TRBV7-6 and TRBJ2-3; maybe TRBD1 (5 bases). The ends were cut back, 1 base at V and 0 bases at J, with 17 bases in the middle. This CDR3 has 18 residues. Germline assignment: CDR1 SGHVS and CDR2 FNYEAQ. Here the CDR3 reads CASSLGHRILGSTDTQYF. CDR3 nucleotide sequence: TGTGCCAGCAGCTTAGGTCACAGGATATTAGGGAGCACAGATACGCAGTATTTT.

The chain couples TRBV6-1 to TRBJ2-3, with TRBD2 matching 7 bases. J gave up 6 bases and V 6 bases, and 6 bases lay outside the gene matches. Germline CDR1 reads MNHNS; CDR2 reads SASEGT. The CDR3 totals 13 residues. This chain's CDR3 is CASRSMGGDTQYF. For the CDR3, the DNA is TGTGCCAGCAGGTCTATGGGGGGGGATACGCAGTATTTT.

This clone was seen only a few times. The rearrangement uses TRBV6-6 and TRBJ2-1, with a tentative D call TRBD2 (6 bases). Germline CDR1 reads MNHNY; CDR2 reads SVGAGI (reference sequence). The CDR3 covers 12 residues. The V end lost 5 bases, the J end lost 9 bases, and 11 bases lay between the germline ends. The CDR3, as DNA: TGTGCCAGCAGTCGATTGGGGGGTGAGCAGTTCTTC. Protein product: CASSRLGGEQFF.

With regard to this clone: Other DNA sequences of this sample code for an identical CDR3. The CDR3, as DNA: TGTGCCACCAGCAGGGGACAGGATGCTAACTATGGCTACACCTTC. Translating gives CATSRGQDANYGYTF. The J gene is TRBJ1-2, the V gene TRBV15; 8 positions agree with TRBD1. The germline CDR1 and CDR2 sequences are LNHNV and YYDKDF (reference sequence). V was clipped by 3 bases and J by 0 bases; unmatched bases: 3. The CDR3 consists of 15 residues.

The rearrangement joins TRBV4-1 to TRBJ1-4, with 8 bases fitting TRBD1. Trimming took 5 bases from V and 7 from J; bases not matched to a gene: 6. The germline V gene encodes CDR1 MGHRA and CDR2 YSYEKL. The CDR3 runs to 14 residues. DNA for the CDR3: TGCGCCAGCAGCTCAGGGGGCTCGGTTGAAAAACTGTTTTTT. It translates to CASSSGGSVEKLFF.

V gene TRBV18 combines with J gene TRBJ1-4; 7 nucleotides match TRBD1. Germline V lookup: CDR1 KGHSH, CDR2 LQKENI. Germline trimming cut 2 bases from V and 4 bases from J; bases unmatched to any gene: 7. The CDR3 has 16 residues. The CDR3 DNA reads TGTGCCAGCTCACCAGAAGGGGGCAGGGTTAATGAAAAACTGTTTTTT. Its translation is CASSPEGGRVNEKLFF.

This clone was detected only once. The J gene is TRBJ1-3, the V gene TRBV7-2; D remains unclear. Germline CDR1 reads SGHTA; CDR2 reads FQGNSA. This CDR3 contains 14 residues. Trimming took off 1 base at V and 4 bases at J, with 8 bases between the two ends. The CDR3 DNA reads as TGTGCCAGCAGCTTAGGGGCCATAGGAAACACCATATATTTT. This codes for CASSLGAIGNTIYF.